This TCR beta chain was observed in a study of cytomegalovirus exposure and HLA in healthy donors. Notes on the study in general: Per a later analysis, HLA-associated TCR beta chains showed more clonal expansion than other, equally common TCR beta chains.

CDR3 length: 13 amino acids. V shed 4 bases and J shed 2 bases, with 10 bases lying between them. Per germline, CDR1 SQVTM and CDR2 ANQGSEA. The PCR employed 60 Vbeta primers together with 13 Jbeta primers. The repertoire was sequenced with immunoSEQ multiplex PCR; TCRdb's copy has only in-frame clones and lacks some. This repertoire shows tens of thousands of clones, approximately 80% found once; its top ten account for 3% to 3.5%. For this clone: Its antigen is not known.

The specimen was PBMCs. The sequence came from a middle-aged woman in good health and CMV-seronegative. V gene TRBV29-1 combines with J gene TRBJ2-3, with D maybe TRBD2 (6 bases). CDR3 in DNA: TGCAGCGTTGTGGGGAGGCCCACAGATACGCAGTATTTT. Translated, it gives CSVVGRPTDTQYF.